Presented here are 7 T cell receptor beta chains from one specimen sequenced in a study of CD8+CD57+ T cells in acquired aplastic anemia (dated by TCRdb to the late 2010s). Sequenced using an Illumina HiSeq 2000. TCR beta VDJ combination and CDR3 sequence profiling used genomic DNA as the template. The public reads were reanalyzed by TCRdb: fastp trimming at Q25, MiXCR alignment, in-frame beta chains only. Under each unique CDR3 protein, matching rows form one entry showing the most common genes and DNA. Here the sample has some 150,000 distinct CDR3 sequences; 47% occur a single time. The top ten hold about 1.2% of the sample. Expansion of CD8+CD57+ cells had been shown by flow cytometry in the patients chosen for sequencing. The sample consisted of sorted CD4+, CD8+, or CD8+CD57+ T cells (not recorded which) from PBMCs. The receptors derive from a human donor with aplastic anemia.

The sample holds many counts of this clonotype. The rearrangement uses TRBV29-1 and TRBJ1-2; 8 bases agree with TRBD1. V shed 3 bases, J shed 6 bases, and the junction held 18 bases outside the gene matches. Germline values: CDR1 SQVTM, CDR2 ANQGSEA. The CDR3 has 17 residues. The CDR3 DNA sequence: TGCAGCGTTGATGGAAGGTCAGGGGGCGCGGGGCCTCATGGCTACACCTTC. It yields the protein CSVDGRSGGAGPHGYTF.

V is TRBV6-2 or TRBV6-3 and J is TRBJ2-2, with 7 bases fitting TRBD2. The CDR3 has 16 amino acids. The V gene end was trimmed by 4 bases and the J gene end by 3 bases; junction bases not matched to a gene: 8. Germline values: CDR1 MNHEY, CDR2 SVGEGT. In DNA, the CDR3 is TGTGCCAGCAGTTCGCGAAGACTAGCTCACACCGGGGAGCTGTTTTTT. Protein: CASSSRRLAHTGELFF.

This clonotype was counted between two and nine times. The V call is TRBV24-1, the J call TRBJ2-2; possibly TRBD1 or TRBD2 for D (6 bases each). Per germline, CDR1 KGHDR and CDR2 SFDVKD. Trimming left V 2 bases short and J 5 bases short, with 8 bases between. This CDR3 contains 14 residues. The CDR3 region has the DNA TGTGCCACCAGTGATTCGGGGGCAACCGGGGAGCTGTTTTTT. Amino acids: CATSDSGATGELFF.

On this clonotype itself: Given a much more abundant clone one base away, this may be a read error. The conserved phenylalanine or tryptophan normally closing the CDR3 is absent here, so this likely arose from a read error. V usage is TRBV20-1 and J usage is TRBJ2-3; D possibly corresponds to TRBD1 (7 bases). Trimming took 3 bases from V and 5 from J, leaving 12 bases between them. This CDR3 region has 13 residues. The germline V gene has CDR1 DFQATT and CDR2 SNEGSKA (reference sequence). CDR3 protein: CSASYRGGDTQYL. CDR3 nucleotides: TGCAGTGCTAGTTACAGGGGAGGAGATACGCAGTATCTT.

The rearrangement links TRBV20-1 to TRBJ2-5, with D unresolved. CDR3 length equals 11 residues. The germline V gene encodes CDR1 DFQATT and CDR2 SNEGSKA (reference sequence). Trimming removed 0 bases from V and 5 bases from J, with 4 bases in between. The DNA for the CDR3 is TGCAGTGCTAGAGATCTGGAGACCCAGTACTTC. It codes for CSARDLETQYF.

This clonotype was found many times. V gene TRBV7-9 combines with J gene TRBJ1-5, with D uncertain. Trimming shortened V by 3 bases and J by 0 bases, and 9 bases separated the two germline ends. CDR3 length equals 15 residues. The germline V gene has CDR1 SEHNR and CDR2 FQNEAQ (reference sequence). The CDR3 sequence: CASSFWKLSNQPQHF. CDR3 in DNA: TGTGCCAGCAGCTTTTGGAAGCTTAGCAATCAGCCCCAGCATTTT.

This clonotype has a count of ten or more. The chain links TRBV5-1 to TRBJ2-5; 7 nucleotides align to TRBD1. The CDR3 consists of 14 residues. The germline V gene encodes CDR1 SGHRS and CDR2 YFSETQ. The junction had 4 bases not matched to a gene; V was cut back by 3 bases and J by 2 bases. CDR3: CASSSLGQQETQYF. DNA for the CDR3: TGCGCCAGCAGCTCCCTGGGACAGCAAGAGACCCAGTACTTC.